Listed here is a single TCR beta chain. The data belong to a study of blood T cell repertoires in COVID-19. Study details: COVID-19 samples, acute and convalescent, were from the United States, Italy and Spain. From T cells, B-cell-depleted T cells, or PBMCs came the material, which was cDNA or gDNA.

In germline, CDR1 is SNHLY, CDR2 FYNNEI. After removal of 6 bases from V and 1 base from J, the junction contained 5 bases not matched to a gene. This CDR3 has 16 residues. Membership in each cohort depended on participant-reported clinical history. Under the authors' procedure: Scientists estimated how many nucleated cells there were by amplifying reference gene primers. Assay used: immunoSEQ multiplex PCR; TCRdb lists only in-frame clones, some missing. Clone size and V and J calls were adopted from that table, with D and trimming inferred from the DNA. This sample has roughly 160,000 clones, with approximately 84% found just once.

Specimen: PBMCs or T cells enriched from blood (not recorded which). The clonotype was recovered from a woman aged 50 to 60 who had recovered from COVID-19. This chain uses TRBV2 with TRBJ2-5; TRBD2 agrees at 13 bases. CDR3 nucleotide sequence: TGTGCCAGCAGGATGGGACTAGCGGGACTCCAAGAGACCCAGTACTTC. This sequence encodes CASRMGLAGLQETQYF.